Sequencing of this T cell receptor (beta chain) was carried out in a study of blood T cell repertoires in COVID-19. Only one count was recorded for this clone. The CDR3 consists of 16 residues. Germline V gene data show CDR1 as PRHDT and CDR2 as FYEKMQ (reference sequence). With 5 bases clipped from V and 9 bases from J, the junction kept 8 bases outside the gene matches. Per the authors' pipeline: Reference gene primers were amplified, and this amplification served to estimate nucleated cell counts. The repertoire was sequenced with immunoSEQ multiplex PCR; TCRdb's copy has only in-frame clones and lacks some. The V and J calls and clone size are taken from that table; D and trimming were inferred from the DNA. The data contain around 420,000 clones, 88% of them singletons. Clinical histories supplied by participants themselves formed the basis of cohort assignment.

The TCR was taken from a woman aged 40-49 years with acute COVID-19. J is TRBJ2-1 and V is TRBV13, with 15 positions matching TRBD2. Material for sequencing was PBMCs or T cells enriched from blood (not recorded which). The CDR3 sequence: CASSKWTSGGATEQFF. The CDR3, as DNA: TGTGCCAGCAGCAAATGGACTAGCGGGGGGGCAACTGAGCAGTTCTTC.